Listed here are 6 T cell receptor beta chains from one sample, sequenced in a study of shared clonotypes between healthy human individuals. Assay used: immunoSEQ multiplex PCR; TCRdb lists only in-frame clones, some missing. The data show roughly 1,000,000 clones, around 82% seen once. Specimen: memory CD4+ T cells from PBMCs. Subset of the sample: CD45RA-negative fraction. These TCRs come from a man between 18 and 29 years old in good health. Some clones in this sample may be carry-over from other donors' samples.

At least ten counts were recorded for this clone. Other nucleotide sequences in the sample specify the same CDR3. This chain uses TRBV6-1 with TRBJ2-3; possibly TRBD1 for D (5 bases). The germline CDR1 and CDR2 sequences are MNHNS and SASEGT. The CDR3 has 14 amino acids. Trimming pared 4 bases from V and 4 bases from J, leaving 12 bases between. In DNA form, the CDR3 reads TGTGCCAGCAGTGGCCAATCAGGGTCAGATACGCAGTATTTT. Translating it yields CASSGQSGSDTQYF.

The chain has TRBV2 and TRBJ2-7, with a tentative D call TRBD2 (5 bases). The J call may be wrong; the DNA end is better matched by TRBJ2-1. CDR1 and CDR2 from the germline V gene are SNHLY and FYNNEI. The CDR3 length is 14 residues. The CDR3: CASSRELRSTEQFF. As DNA, the CDR3 is TGTGCCAGCAGCCGGGAACTCCGGTCAACTGAGCAGTTCTTC.

The chain is built from TRBV5-1 and TRBJ2-5; D not certain. The V gene lost 0 bases and the J gene lost 0 bases, with 12 bases spanning the gap. Per the germline V gene, CDR1 is SGHRS and CDR2 is YFSETQ. The CDR3 extends over 16 amino acids. CDR3 DNA: TGCGCCAGCAGCTTGGTTCAGGAATTCGACCAAGAGACCCAGTACTTC. Translated, it gives CASSLVQEFDQETQYF.

This chain connects TRBV9 to TRBJ2-5, with 10 bases fitting TRBD1. This CDR3 has 17 residues. After removal of 2 bases from V and 1 base from J, the junction contained 8 bases not matched to a gene. Germline V CDR1 and CDR2: SGDLS, YYNGEE. The CDR3 is CASSVRPGTGAQETQYF. CDR3 DNA: TGTGCCAGCAGCGTGAGACCCGGGACAGGGGCCCAAGAGACCCAGTACTTC.

V usage is TRBV6-1 and J usage is TRBJ2-7; D gene uncertain. The CDR3 is made up of 14 amino acids. The germline V gene encodes CDR1 MNHNS and CDR2 SASEGT. V lost 6 bases and J 4 bases, leaving 16 bases between the germline ends. DNA of the CDR3: TGTGCCAGCAGACCTGGAACAGCCCTATACGAGCAGTACTTC. Protein sequence: CASRPGTALYEQYF.

The gene calls are TRBV6-5 and TRBJ1-2; unclear D gene. Germline V gene lookup returns CDR1 MNHEY and CDR2 SVGAGI. CDR3 length: 13 residues. V was trimmed by 2 bases and J by 4 bases, leaving 8 bases between them. The CDR3 reads CASSYLGSYGYTF. The CDR3, as DNA: TGTGCCAGCAGTTACCTGGGGAGCTATGGCTACACCTTC.